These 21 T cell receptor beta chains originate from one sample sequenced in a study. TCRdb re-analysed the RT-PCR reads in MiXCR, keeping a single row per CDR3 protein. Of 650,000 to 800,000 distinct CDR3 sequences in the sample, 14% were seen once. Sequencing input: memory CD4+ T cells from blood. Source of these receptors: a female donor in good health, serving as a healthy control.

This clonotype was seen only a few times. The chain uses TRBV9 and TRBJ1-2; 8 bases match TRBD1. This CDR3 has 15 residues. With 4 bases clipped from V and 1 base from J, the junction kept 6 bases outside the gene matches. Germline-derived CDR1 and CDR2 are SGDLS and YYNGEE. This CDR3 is CASSPYRGSNYGYTF. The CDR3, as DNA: TGTGCCAGCAGCCCTTACAGGGGGAGTAACTATGGCTACACCTTC.

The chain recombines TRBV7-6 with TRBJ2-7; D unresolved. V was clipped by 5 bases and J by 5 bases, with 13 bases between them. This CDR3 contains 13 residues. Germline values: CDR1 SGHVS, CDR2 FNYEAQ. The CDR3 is CASSNAEENEQYF. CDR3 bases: TGTGCCAGCAGCAACGCGGAAGAAAACGAGCAGTACTTC. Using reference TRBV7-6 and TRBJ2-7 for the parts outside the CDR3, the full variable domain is GAGVSQSPRYKVTKRGQDVALRCDPISGHVSLYWYRQALGQGPEFLTYFNYEAQQDKSGLPNDRFSAERPEGSISTLTIQRTEQRDSAMYRCASSNAEENEQYFGPGTRLTVT.

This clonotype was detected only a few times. The CDR3 protein is CSVSKGGQLNTEAFF. The CDR3 DNA reads TGCAGCGTTTCTAAAGGGGGCCAGTTGAACACTGAAGCTTTCTTT. V gene TRBV29-1 combines with J gene TRBJ1-1; 7 positions match TRBD1. The CDR3 runs 15 residues. CDR1 is SQVTM, CDR2 ANQGSEA, per germline. With V trimmed by 5 bases and J by 0 bases, 9 bases remained unmatched.

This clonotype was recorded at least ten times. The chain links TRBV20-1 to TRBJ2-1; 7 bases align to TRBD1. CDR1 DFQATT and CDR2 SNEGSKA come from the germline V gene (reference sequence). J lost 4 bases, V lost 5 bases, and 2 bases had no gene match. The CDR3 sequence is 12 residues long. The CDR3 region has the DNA TGCAGTGCTGGACAGGTTTACAATGAGCAGTTCTTC. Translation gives CSAGQVYNEQFF.

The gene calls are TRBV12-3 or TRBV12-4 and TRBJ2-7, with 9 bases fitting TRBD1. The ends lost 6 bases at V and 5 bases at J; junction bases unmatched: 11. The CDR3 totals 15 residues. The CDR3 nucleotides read TGTGCCAGCAGAAACCAGGGACAGGGCCTGAACGAGCAGTACTTC. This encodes CASRNQGQGLNEQYF.

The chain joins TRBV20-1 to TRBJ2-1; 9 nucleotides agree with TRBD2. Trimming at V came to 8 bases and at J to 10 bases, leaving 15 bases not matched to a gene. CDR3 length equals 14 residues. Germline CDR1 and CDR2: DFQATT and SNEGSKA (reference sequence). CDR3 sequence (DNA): TGCAGTCTAAATACACCTAGCGGGGAGGAGGAGCAGTTCTTC. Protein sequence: CSLNTPSGEEEQFF.

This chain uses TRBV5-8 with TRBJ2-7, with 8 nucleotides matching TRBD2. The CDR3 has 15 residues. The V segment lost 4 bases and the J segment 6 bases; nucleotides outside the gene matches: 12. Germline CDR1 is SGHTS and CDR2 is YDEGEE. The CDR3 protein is CASSRIPGGRSEQYF. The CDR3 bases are TGTGCCAGCAGCCGCATCCCGGGCGGGAGGAGCGAGCAGTACTTC.

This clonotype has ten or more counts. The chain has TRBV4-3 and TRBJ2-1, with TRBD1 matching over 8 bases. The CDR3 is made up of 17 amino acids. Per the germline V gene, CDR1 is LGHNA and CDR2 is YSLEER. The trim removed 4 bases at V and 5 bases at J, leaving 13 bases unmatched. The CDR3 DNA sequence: TGCGCCAGCAGCCGATACAGCCCGGGACAGGTAAACAATGAGCAGTTCTTC. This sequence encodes CASSRYSPGQVNNEQFF.

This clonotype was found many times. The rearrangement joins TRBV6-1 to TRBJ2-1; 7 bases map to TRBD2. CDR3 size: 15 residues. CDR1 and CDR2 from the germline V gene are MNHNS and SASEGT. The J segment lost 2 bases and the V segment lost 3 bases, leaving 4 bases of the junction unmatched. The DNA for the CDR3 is TGTGCCAGCAGTGAGGTGGGAGGGCCCTACAATGAGCAGTTCTTC. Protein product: CASSEVGGPYNEQFF.

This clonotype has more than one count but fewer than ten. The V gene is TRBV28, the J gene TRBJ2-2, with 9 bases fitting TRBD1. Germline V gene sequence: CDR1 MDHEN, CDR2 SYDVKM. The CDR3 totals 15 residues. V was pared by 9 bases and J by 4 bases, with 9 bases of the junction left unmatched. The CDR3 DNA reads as TGTGCCAGTATAACTGGGACAGGGCCCACCGGGGAGCTGTTTTTT. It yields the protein CASITGTGPTGELFF.

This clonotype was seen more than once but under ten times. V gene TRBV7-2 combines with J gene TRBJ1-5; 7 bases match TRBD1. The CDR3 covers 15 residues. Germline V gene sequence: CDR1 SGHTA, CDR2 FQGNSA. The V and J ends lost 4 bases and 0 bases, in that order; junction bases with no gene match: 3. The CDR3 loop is CASSYRGGSNQPQHF. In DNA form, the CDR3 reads TGTGCCAGCAGCTACAGGGGTGGTAGCAATCAGCCCCAGCATTTT.

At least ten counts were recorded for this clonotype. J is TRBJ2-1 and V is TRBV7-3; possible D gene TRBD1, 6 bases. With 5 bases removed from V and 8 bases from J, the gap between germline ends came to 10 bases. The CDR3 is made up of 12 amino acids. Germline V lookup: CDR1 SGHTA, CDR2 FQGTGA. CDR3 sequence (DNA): TGTGCCAGCAGCGATACAGGGTATGAGCAGTTCTTC. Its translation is CASSDTGYEQFF.

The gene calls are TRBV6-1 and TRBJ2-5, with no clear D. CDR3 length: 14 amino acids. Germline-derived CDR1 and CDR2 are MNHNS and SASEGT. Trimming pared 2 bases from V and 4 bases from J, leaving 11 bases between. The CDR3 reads CASSELVGRETQYF. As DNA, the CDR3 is TGTGCCAGCAGTGAACTTGTAGGGCGAGAGACCCAGTACTTC.

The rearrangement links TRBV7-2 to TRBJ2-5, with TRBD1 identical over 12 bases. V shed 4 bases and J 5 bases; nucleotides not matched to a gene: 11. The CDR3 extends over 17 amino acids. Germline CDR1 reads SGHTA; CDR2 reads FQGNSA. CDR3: CASSSPAGTGGRETQYF. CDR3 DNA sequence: TGTGCCAGCAGCTCCCCGGCCGGGACAGGGGGCCGGGAGACCCAGTACTTC.

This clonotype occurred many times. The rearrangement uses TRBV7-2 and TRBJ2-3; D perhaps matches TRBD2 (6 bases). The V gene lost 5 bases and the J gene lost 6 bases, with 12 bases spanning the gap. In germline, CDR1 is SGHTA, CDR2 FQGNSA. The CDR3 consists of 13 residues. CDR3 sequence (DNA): TGTGCCAGCAGCGCGGCTCGGGGGGATACGCAGTATTTT. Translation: CASSAARGDTQYF.

The chain's CDR3 is CASSRAAGGPGEQYF. The DNA of the CDR3 is TGTGCCAGCAGCCGGGCGGCGGGAGGGCCGGGCGAGCAGTACTTC. This rearrangement joins TRBV3-1 to TRBJ2-7, with TRBD2 matching 9 bases. Germline loops: CDR1 LGHDT, CDR2 YNNKEL (reference sequence). The CDR3 runs 15 residues. The V segment lost 4 bases and the J segment 6 bases; nucleotides outside the gene matches: 10.

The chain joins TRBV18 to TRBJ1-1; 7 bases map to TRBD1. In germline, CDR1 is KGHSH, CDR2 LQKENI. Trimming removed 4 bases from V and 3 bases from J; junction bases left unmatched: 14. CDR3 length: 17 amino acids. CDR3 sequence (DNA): TGTGCCAGCTCACGGGGACAGCAGGTCGCGTTTGACACTGAAGCTTTCTTT. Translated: CASSRGQQVAFDTEAFF.

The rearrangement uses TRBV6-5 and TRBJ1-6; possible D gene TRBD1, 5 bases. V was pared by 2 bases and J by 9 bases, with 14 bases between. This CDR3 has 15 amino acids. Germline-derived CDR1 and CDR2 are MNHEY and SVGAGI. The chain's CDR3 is CASSYDGAGSSPLHF. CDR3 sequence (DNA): TGTGCCAGCAGTTACGATGGGGCGGGAAGTTCACCCCTCCACTTT.

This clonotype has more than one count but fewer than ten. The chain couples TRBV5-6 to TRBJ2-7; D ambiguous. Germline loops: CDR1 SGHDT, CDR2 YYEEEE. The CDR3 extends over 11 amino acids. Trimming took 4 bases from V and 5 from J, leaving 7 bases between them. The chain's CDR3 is CASSHLHEQYF. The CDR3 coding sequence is TGTGCCAGCAGCCACCTACACGAGCAGTACTTC.

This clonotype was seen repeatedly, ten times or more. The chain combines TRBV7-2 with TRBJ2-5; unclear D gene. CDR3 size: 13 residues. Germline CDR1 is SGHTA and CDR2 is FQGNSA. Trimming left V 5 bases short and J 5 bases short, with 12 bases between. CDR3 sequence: CASSVRQRETQYF. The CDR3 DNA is TGTGCCAGCAGCGTACGACAACGGGAGACCCAGTACTTC.

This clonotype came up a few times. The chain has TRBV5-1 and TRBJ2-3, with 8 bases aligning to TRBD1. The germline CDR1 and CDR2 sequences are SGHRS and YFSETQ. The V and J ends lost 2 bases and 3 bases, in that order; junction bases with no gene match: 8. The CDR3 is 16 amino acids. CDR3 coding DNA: TGCGCCAGCAGCTTCACAAGGACAGGGTTAACAGATACGCAGTATTTT. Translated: CASSFTRTGLTDTQYF. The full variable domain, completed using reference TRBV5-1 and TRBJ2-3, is KAGVTQTPRYLIKTRGQQVTLSCSPISGHRSVSWYQQTPGQGLQFLFEYFSETQRNKGNFPGRFSGRQFSNSRSEMNVSTLELGDSALYLCASSFTRTGLTDTQYFGPGTRLTVL.